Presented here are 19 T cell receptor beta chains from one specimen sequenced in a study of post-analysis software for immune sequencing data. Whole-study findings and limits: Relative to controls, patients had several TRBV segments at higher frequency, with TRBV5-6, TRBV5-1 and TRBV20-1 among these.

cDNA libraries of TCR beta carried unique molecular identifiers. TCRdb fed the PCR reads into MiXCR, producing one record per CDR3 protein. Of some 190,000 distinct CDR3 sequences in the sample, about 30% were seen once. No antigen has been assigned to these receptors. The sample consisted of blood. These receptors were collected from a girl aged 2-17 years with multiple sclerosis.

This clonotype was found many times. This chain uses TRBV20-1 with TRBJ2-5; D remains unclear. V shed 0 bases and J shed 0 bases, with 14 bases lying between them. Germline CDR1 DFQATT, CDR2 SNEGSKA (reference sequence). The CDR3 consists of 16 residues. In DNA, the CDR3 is TGCAGTGCTAGAGATTCCAGAAGATCTGACCAAGAGACCCAGTACTTC. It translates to CSARDSRRSDQETQYF.

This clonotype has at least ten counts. The CDR3 nucleotides read TGTGCCAGCAGTTTATCTACGTATATGAGCTCCTACGAGCAGTACTTC. Amino acids: CASSLSTYMSSYEQYF. The V and J genes are TRBV12-3 or TRBV12-4 and TRBJ2-7, with D unclear. This CDR3 region has 16 residues. Trimming took 2 bases from V and 0 from J, leaving 14 bases between them.

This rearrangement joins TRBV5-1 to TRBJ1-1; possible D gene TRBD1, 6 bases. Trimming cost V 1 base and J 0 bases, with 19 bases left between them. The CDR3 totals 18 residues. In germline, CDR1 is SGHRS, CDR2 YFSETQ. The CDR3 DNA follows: TGCGCCAGCAGCTTGCGGGCAAGGGGGACGACAATGAACACTGAAGCTTTCTTT. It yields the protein CASSLRARGTTMNTEAFF. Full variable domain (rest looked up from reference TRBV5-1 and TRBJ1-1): KAGVTQTPRYLIKTRGQQVTLSCSPISGHRSVSWYQQTPGQGLQFLFEYFSETQRNKGNFPGRFSGRQFSNSRSEMNVSTLELGDSALYLCASSLRARGTTMNTEAFFGQGTRLTVV.

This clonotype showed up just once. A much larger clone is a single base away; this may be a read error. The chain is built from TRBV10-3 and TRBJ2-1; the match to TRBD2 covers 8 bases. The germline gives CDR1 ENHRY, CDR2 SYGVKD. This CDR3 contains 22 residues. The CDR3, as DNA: TGTGCCGTCAGTGTAACCCCCGCGAGGGGAAGAGTTAGCGGGGTCTCCTACAATGAGCAGTTCTTC. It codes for CAVSVTPARGRVSGVSYNEQFF.

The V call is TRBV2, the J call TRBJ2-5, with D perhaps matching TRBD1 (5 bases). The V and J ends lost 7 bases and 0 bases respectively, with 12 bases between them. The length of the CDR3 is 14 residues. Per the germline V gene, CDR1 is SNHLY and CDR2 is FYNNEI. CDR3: CASTPGNDQETQYF. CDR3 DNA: TGTGCCAGCACCCCAGGGAACGACCAAGAGACCCAGTACTTC.

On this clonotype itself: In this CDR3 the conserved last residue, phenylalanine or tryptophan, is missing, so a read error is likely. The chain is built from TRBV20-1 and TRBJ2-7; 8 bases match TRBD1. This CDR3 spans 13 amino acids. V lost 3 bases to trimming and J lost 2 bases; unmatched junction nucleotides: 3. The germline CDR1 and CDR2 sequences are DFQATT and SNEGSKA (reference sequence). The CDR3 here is CSARTGATYEQYC. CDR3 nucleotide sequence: TGCAGTGCTAGGACAGGGGCCACCTACGAGCAGTACTGC.

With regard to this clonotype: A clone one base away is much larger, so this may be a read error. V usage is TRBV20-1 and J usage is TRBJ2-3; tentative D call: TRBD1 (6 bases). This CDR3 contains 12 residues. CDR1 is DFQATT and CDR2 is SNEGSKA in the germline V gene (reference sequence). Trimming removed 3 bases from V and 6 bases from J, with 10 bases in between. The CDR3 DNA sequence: TGCAGTGCTAGCGACAGGACGGATACGCAGTATTTT. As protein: CSASDRTDTQYF.

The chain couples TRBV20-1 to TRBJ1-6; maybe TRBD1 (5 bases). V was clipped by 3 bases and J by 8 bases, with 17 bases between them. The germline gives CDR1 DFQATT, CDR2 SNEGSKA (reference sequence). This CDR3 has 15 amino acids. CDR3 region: CSASVRGYGDSPLHF. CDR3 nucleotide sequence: TGCAGTGCTAGCGTTCGGGGGTATGGGGATTCACCCCTCCACTTT.

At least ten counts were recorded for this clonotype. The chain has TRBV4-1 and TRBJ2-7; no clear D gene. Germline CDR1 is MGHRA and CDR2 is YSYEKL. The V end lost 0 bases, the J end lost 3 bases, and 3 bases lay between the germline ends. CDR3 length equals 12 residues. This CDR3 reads CASSQDDYEQYF. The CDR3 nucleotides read TGCGCCAGCAGCCAAGACGACTACGAGCAGTACTTC.

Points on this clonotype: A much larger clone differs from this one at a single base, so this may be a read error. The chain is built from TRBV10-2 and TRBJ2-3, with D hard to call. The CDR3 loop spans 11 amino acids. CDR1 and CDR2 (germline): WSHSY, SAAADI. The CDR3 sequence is CASSTADAQYF. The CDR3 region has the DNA TGCGCCAGCAGCACGGCAGATGCGCAGTATTTT.

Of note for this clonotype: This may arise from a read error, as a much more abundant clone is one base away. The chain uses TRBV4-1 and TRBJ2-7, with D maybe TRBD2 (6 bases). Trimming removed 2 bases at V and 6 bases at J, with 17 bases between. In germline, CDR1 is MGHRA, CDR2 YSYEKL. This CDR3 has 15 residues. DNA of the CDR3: TGCGCCAGCAGCCAAACCGGCTCCGGAGGGAGCGAGCAGTACTTC. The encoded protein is CASSQTGSGGSEQYF.

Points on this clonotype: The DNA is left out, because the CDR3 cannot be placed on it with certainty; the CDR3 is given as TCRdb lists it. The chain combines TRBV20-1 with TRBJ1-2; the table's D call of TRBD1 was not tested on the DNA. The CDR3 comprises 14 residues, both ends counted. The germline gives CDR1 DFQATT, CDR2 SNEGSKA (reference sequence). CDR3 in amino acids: CSARTEEDNYGCTF.

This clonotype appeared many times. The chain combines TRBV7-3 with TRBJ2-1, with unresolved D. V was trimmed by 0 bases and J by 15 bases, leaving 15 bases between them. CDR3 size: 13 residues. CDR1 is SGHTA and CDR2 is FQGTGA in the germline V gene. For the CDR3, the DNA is TGTGCCAGCAGCTTAACGGGTGTGGGATTCCGGTTCTTC. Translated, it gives CASSLTGVGFRFF.

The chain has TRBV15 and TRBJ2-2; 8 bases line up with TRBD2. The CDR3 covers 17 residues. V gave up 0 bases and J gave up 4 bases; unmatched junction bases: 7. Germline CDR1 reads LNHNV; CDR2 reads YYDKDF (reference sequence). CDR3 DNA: TGTGCCACCAGCAGAGATGCGGGGGGCTATACCACCGGGGAGCTGTTTTTT. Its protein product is CATSRDAGGYTTGELFF.

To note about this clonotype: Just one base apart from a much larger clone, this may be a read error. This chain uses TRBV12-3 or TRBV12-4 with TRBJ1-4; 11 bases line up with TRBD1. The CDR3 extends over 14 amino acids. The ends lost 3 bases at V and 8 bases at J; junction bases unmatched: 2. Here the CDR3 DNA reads TGTGCCAGCAGTTTGGGGACAGGGGGAGAAAAACTGTTTTTT. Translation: CASSLGTGGEKLFF.

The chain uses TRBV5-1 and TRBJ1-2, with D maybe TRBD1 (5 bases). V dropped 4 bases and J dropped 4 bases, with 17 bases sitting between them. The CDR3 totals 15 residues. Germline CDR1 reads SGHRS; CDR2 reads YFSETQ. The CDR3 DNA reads TGCGCCAGCAGCGTGGAACGCCTAAGGGGCTATGGCTACACCTTC. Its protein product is CASSVERLRGYGYTF. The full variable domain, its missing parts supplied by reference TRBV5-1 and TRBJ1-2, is KAGVTQTPRYLIKTRGQQVTLSCSPISGHRSVSWYQQTPGQGLQFLFEYFSETQRNKGNFPGRFSGRQFSNSRSEMNVSTLELGDSALYLCASSVERLRGYGYTFGSGTRLTVV.

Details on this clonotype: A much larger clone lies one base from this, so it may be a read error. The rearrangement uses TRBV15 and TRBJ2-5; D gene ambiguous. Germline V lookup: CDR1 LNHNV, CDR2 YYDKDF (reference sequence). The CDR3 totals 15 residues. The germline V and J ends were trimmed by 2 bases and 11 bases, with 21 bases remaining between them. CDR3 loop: CATSRLQSAYNEQYF. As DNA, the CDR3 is TGTGCCACCAGCAGATTGCAGAGCGCCTACAATGAGCAGTACTTC.

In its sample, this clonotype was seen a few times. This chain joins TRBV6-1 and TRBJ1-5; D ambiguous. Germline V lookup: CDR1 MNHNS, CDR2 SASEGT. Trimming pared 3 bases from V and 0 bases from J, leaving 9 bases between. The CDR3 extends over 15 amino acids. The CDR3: CASSDVFYSNQPQHF. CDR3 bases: TGTGCCAGCAGTGACGTGTTTTATAGCAATCAGCCCCAGCATTTT.

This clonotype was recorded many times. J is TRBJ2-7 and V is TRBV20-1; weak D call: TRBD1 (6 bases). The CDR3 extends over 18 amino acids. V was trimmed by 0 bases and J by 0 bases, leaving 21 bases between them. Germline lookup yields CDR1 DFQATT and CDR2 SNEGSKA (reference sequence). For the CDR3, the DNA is TGCAGTGCTAGAGATTCCCAACGGACAGATCACAGCTCCTACGAGCAGTACTTC. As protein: CSARDSQRTDHSSYEQYF.